The 27 T cell receptor beta chains below were found in one sample sequenced in a study of PD-1 blockade in mismatch repair-deficient tumors. TCRdb keeps only in-frame clones here, not all; method: immunoSEQ multiplex PCR. This table holds approximately 110,000 clones, 70% to 80% found once. This material consisted of peripheral blood, taken approximately 60 weeks after starting pembrolizumab. The receptors here all came from an adult with mismatch repair-deficient cancer.

V and J are TRBV27 and TRBJ2-2, with D perhaps matching TRBD1 (5 bases). The germline CDR1 and CDR2 sequences are MNHEY and SMNVEV (reference sequence). Trimming removed 6 bases from V and 4 bases from J, with 9 bases in between. The CDR3 has 13 amino acids. The CDR3 DNA is TGTGCCAGCAGCAGGGTGGGCACCGGGGAGCTGTTTTTT. It is translated as CASSRVGTGELFF.

The chain links TRBV27 to TRBJ2-7; D remains ambiguous. Germline V gene data show CDR1 as MNHEY and CDR2 as SMNVEV (reference sequence). The CDR3 loop spans 13 amino acids. Trimming shortened V by 2 bases and J by 2 bases, and 7 bases separated the two germline ends. The CDR3 region has the DNA TGTGCCAGCAGTTTAGAGGCAGCCTACGAGCAGTACTTC. It specifies CASSLEAAYEQYF.

This chain uses TRBV19 with TRBJ1-3; D not resolved. Germline loops: CDR1 LNHDA, CDR2 SQIVND (reference sequence). V was clipped by 0 bases and J by 0 bases, with 3 bases between them. The CDR3 is 14 residues long. CDR3 DNA sequence: TGTGCCAGTAGTATAGAGGTCTCTGGAAACACCATATATTTT. Its translation is CASSIEVSGNTIYF.

The chain couples TRBV11-3 to TRBJ1-2; a weak D match, TRBD1 (5 bases). CDR1 and CDR2 from the germline V gene are SGHNT and YENEEA. V gave up 4 bases and J gave up 7 bases, with 22 bases separating them. The CDR3 extends over 16 amino acids. The CDR3 loop is CASSSFGGKGNSGYTF. The DNA of the CDR3 is TGTGCCAGCAGCTCCTTTGGAGGAAAGGGGAATTCTGGCTACACCTTC.

CDR3: CASSPGTKETQYF. The CDR3 bases are TGTGCCAGCAGCCCTGGAACGAAAGAGACCCAGTACTTC. The chain recombines TRBV9 with TRBJ2-5; D uncertain. CDR3 length: 13 residues. CDR1 and CDR2 from the germline V gene are SGDLS and YYNGEE. V shed 4 bases and J shed 3 bases, with 10 bases lying between them.

Turning to this clone: This sample includes further DNA sequences coding for the same CDR3. The CDR3 bases are TGTGCCAGCAGTTCCCTCGGCGGAGAGAATGAGCAGTTCTTC. Protein sequence: CASSSLGGENEQFF. The chain recombines TRBV5-4 with TRBJ2-1; D gene unclear. Germline V gives CDR1 SGHNT, CDR2 YYREEE (reference sequence). This CDR3 spans 14 amino acids. V shed 5 bases and J shed 7 bases, with 16 bases lying between them.

This clone has only one observation. The rearrangement links TRBV7-2 to TRBJ2-1; D remains unclear. The CDR3 extends over 13 amino acids. CDR1 is SGHTA, CDR2 FQGNSA, per germline. Trimming left V 4 bases short and J 6 bases short, with 10 bases between. CDR3 in DNA: TGTGCCAGCAGCTCTCCGTCTTTCAATGAGCAGTTCTTC. This gives the protein CASSSPSFNEQFF.

The chain joins TRBV5-1 to TRBJ2-1; the D gene could be TRBD1 or TRBD2 (5 bases each). This CDR3 contains 15 residues. The germline V gene encodes CDR1 SGHRS and CDR2 YFSETQ. V was shortened by 2 bases and J by 10 bases, with 19 bases between the two germline ends. For the CDR3, the DNA is TGCGCCAGCAGCTTACGGGACCCCCGAGAAACGGAGCAGTTCTTC. Encoded protein: CASSLRDPRETEQFF.

This clone was detected a few times. The genes are TRBV12-5 and TRBJ2-2, with D possibly matching TRBD1 (6 bases). This CDR3 region has 13 residues. Germline V gene lookup returns CDR1 LGHNT and CDR2 FRNRAP. The CDR3 protein is CTTGNEASGELFF. The CDR3 bases are TGTACCACAGGGAATGAGGCGTCCGGGGAGCTGTTTTTT.

This clone was recorded a few times. This rearrangement joins TRBV6-5 to TRBJ2-2, with 7 bases lining up with TRBD1. V was clipped by 5 bases and J by 5 bases; unmatched bases: 5. Germline loops: CDR1 MNHEY, CDR2 SVGAGI. The CDR3 runs 14 residues. DNA for the CDR3: TGTGCCAGCAGTACCACAGGGGCAACCGGGGAGCTGTTTTTT. As protein: CASSTTGATGELFF.

This clone occurred a few times. The CDR3 DNA reads TGTGCCAGCAGTTTCCAGCAGAACACCGGGGAGCTGTTTTTT. Translation: CASSFQQNTGELFF. This sequence joins TRBV27 and TRBJ2-2; D unclear. V gave up 3 bases and J gave up 1 base, with 6 bases separating them. Per germline, CDR1 MNHEY and CDR2 SMNVEV (reference sequence). The CDR3 extends over 14 amino acids.

The gene calls are TRBV7-2 and TRBJ2-2; no firm D call. Per germline, CDR1 SGHTA and CDR2 FQGNSA. The CDR3 sequence is 14 residues long. Trimming pared 5 bases from V and 2 bases from J, leaving 9 bases between. CDR3 in DNA: TGTGCCAGCAGCCCAGCGAGTAACACCGGGGAGCTGTTTTTT. It is translated as CASSPASNTGELFF.

The chain employs TRBV7-2 and TRBJ1-2; D is undetermined. Germline V gene sequence: CDR1 SGHTA, CDR2 FQGNSA. Trimming took 5 bases from V and 7 from J, leaving 17 bases between them. The CDR3 runs 14 residues. CDR3 residues: CASSRGLAKGGYTF. The CDR3 DNA follows: TGTGCCAGCAGCCGAGGACTGGCAAAGGGTGGCTACACCTTC.

This chain joins TRBV12-1 and TRBJ2-1; the table's D call, TRBD2, was not checked against the DNA. TRBV12-1 is recorded as a pseudogene. The CDR3 runs 17 residues. The CDR3 region is CASSLTPDGLGYNEQFF. CDR3 DNA: TGTGCCAGCAGCTTGACCCCGGACGGACTTGGGTACAATGAGCAGTTCTTC.

The J gene is TRBJ1-1, the V gene TRBV5-1, with no clear D. V was shortened by 1 base and J by 1 base, with 5 bases between the two germline ends. The CDR3 has 13 residues. Germline V gives CDR1 SGHRS, CDR2 YFSETQ. CDR3 sequence: CASSLRSNTEAFF. CDR3 in DNA: TGCGCCAGCAGCTTGAGGTCGAACACTGAAGCTTTCTTT.

This clone was counted once. The V and J genes are TRBV2 and TRBJ2-6; D tentatively fits TRBD1 or TRBD2 (6 bases each). This CDR3 is built from 15 residues. Per the germline V gene, CDR1 is SNHLY and CDR2 is FYNNEI. V was clipped by 11 bases and J by 2 bases, with 16 bases between them. The CDR3 reads CAANRAGTGANVLTF. The CDR3 region has the DNA TGTGCCGCAAACAGGGCGGGGACTGGGGCCAACGTCCTGACTTTC.

The chain carries TRBV5-1 and TRBJ2-1, with 14 bases matching TRBD2. The CDR3 contains 17 residues. Germline values: CDR1 SGHRS, CDR2 YFSETQ. J gave up 7 bases and V 4 bases, and 10 bases lay outside the gene matches. The CDR3 sequence is CASSTREGTSGSNEQFF. CDR3 in DNA: TGCGCCAGCAGCACGCGGGAAGGGACTAGCGGGAGTAATGAGCAGTTCTTC.

This sequence joins TRBV6-1 and TRBJ1-5; D is uncertain. The germline V gene encodes CDR1 MNHNS and CDR2 SASEGT. The V and J ends lost 7 bases and 0 bases respectively, with 13 bases between them. The CDR3 spans 15 residues. The CDR3 DNA reads as TGTGCCAGCATCTTTAGCGCGGATAGCAATCAGCCCCAGCATTTT. As protein: CASIFSADSNQPQHF.

The chain carries TRBV6-5 and TRBJ2-7, with D maybe TRBD1 (7 bases). Germline-derived CDR1 and CDR2 are MNHEY and SVGAGI. The CDR3 has 16 amino acids. The V and J ends lost 0 bases and 1 base respectively, with 13 bases between them. CDR3 amino acids: CASSYSVPGGSYEQYF. The CDR3 nucleotides read TGTGCCAGCAGTTACTCGGTTCCAGGGGGGTCCTACGAGCAGTACTTC.

J is TRBJ2-7 and V is TRBV29-1; no definite D call. The V and J ends lost 1 base and 2 bases respectively, with 24 bases between them. The germline V gene has CDR1 SQVTM and CDR2 ANQGSEA. The CDR3 totals 18 residues. CDR3 sequence reads: CSVEVPPVRLGNPYEQYF. CDR3 DNA sequence: TGCAGCGTTGAAGTACCCCCCGTACGTCTTGGTAATCCCTACGAGCAGTACTTC.

CDR3: CASRTGTPSLNTGELFF. CDR3 sequence (DNA): TGCGCCAGCAGGACAGGAACTCCGAGCTTGAACACCGGGGAGCTGTTTTTT. V usage is TRBV23-1 and J usage is TRBJ2-2; TRBD1 is a possible D gene (6 bases). TRBV23-1 is classed as an ORF, of uncertain function. The CDR3 totals 17 residues. With 6 bases removed from V and 1 base from J, the gap between germline ends came to 18 bases.

V is TRBV2 and J is TRBJ2-1; TRBD2 agrees at 9 bases. This CDR3 has 17 amino acids. From germline, CDR1 is SNHLY and CDR2 FYNNEI. Trimming removed 1 base from V and 7 bases from J; junction bases left unmatched: 11. The CDR3 DNA sequence: TGTGCCAGCAGTGAAGGGAGAGCGGGAGGCGGGAGGAATGAGCAGTTCTTC. Protein sequence: CASSEGRAGGGRNEQFF.

The chain couples TRBV11-2 to TRBJ1-5; TRBD1 aligns across 8 bases. V gave up 5 bases and J gave up 6 bases; unmatched junction bases: 9. In germline, CDR1 is SGHAT, CDR2 FQNNGV. This CDR3 spans 15 amino acids. CDR3 sequence reads: CASSLGQGKGQPQHF. The CDR3 DNA is TGTGCCAGCAGCCTCGGACAGGGTAAAGGTCAGCCCCAGCATTTT.

CDR3: CASSRLGDKEKLFF. Here the CDR3 DNA reads TGTGCCAGCAGCCGACTAGGGGACAAAGAAAAACTGTTTTTT. The gene calls are TRBV14 and TRBJ1-4, with D possibly TRBD1 on 6 matching bases. Germline assignment: CDR1 SGHDN and CDR2 FVKESK. The CDR3 length is 14 residues. Trimming left V 4 bases short and J 8 bases short, with 14 bases between.

This sequence joins TRBV11-3 and TRBJ2-3; D not resolved. V lost 5 bases, J lost 2 bases, and 2 bases lay in between. The CDR3 has 11 residues. In germline, CDR1 is SGHNT, CDR2 YENEEA. The CDR3 DNA sequence: TGTGCCAGCAGCAACACAGATACGCAGTATTTT. Translating gives CASSNTDTQYF.

This rearrangement joins TRBV5-6 to TRBJ2-1; the D gene is possibly TRBD1 (6 bases). CDR1 is SGHDT and CDR2 is YYEEEE in the germline V gene. The CDR3 has 16 residues. Deletions cut 4 bases from V and 5 bases from J, with 19 bases between. CDR3 sequence (DNA): TGTGCCAGCAGCACTCAGGGGCGCGGGTGGGACAATGAGCAGTTCTTC. Amino acids: CASSTQGRGWDNEQFF.

The rearrangement joins TRBV19 to TRBJ2-1, with D maybe TRBD2 (5 bases). CDR3 size: 16 residues. The V end was cut by 3 bases, the J end by 2 bases, with 14 bases between. The germline CDR1 and CDR2 sequences are LNHDA and SQIVND (reference sequence). CDR3 nucleotides: TGTGCCAGTAGTATTGGACTCGAGCAGGCCTACAATGAGCAGTTCTTC. It translates to CASSIGLEQAYNEQFF.